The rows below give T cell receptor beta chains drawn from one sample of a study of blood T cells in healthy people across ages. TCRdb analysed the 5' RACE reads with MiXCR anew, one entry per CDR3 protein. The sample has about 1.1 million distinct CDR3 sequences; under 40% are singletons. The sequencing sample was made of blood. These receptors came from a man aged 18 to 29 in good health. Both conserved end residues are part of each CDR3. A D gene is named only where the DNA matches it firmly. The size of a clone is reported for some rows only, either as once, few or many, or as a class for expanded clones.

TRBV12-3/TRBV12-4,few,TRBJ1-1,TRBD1,TGTGCCAGCAGCCCCGGACAGGACAGTAGAGCTTTCTTT,CASSPGQDSRAFF
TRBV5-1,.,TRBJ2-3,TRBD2,TGCGCCAGCAGCACGCCGACGGGGGGTACGCAGTATTTT,CASSTPTGGTQYF
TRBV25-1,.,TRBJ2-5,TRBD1,TGTGCCAGCAGTGGCTGGGACAGCCAAGAGACCCAGTACTTC,CASSGWDSQETQYF
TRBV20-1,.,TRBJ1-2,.,TGCAGTGCTAAGGACATCTTAACGAACTATGGCTACACCTTC,CSAKDILTNYGYTF
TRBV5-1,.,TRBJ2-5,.,TGCGCCAGCAGCTTGGTTTCGGTATTTCAAGAGACCCAGTACTTC,CASSLVSVFQETQYF
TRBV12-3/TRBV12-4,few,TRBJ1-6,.,TGTGCCAGCAGTTCAGATTCACCCCTCCACTTT,CASSSDSPLHF
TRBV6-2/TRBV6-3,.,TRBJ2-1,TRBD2,TGTGCCAGCAGTTACGGTCCGGGGGGAATCTCCTACAATGAGCAGTTCTTC,CASSYGPGGISYNEQFF
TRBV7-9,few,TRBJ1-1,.,TGTGCCAGCAGCTTATTCCGTATGGGTGGCACTGAAGCTTTCTTT,CASSLFRMGGTEAFF
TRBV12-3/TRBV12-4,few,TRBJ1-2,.,TGTGCCAGCAACCCGACAGGAGCCTCCTATGGCTACACCTTC,CASNPTGASYGYTF
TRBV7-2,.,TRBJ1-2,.,TGTGCCAACAGCTCAGGGTGGTATGGCTACACCTTC,CANSSGWYGYTF
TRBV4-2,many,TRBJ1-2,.,TGTGCCAGCAGCCAAGACACCCAGCCCCTCTACACCTTC,CASSQDTQPLYTF
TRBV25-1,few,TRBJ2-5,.,TGTGCCAGCAATTTAACGTCAGGGGAAGAATCCCAAGAGACCCAGTACTTC,CASNLTSGEESQETQYF
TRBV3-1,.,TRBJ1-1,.,TGTGCCAGCAGCCAAGAAGAATGGGGGCCTAACACTGAAGCTTTCTTT,CASSQEEWGPNTEAFF
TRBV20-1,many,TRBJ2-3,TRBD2,TGCAGTGCTTTAGCGGGGGGAAGGACAGATACGCAGTATTTT,CSALAGGRTDTQYF
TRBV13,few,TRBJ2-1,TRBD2,TGTGCCAGCAGCGCCGGGACTAGCGGGGGGGGTTACAATGAGCAGTTCTTC,CASSAGTSGGGYNEQFF
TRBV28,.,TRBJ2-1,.,TGTGCCAGCAGCCGCGGCAGGGGAACTTACAATGAGCAGTTCTTC,CASSRGRGTYNEQFF
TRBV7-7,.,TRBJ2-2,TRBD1,TGTGCCAGCAGCTTTCAGGGGGTAGATCACACCGGGGAGCTGTTTTTT,CASSFQGVDHTGELFF
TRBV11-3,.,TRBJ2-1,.,TGTGCCAGCAGCCCGATGGGCGGACACAATGAGCAGTTCTTC,CASSPMGGHNEQFF
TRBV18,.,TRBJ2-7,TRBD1,TGTGCCAGCTCACACCCGGGACAGGGCTACGAGCAGTACTTC,CASSHPGQGYEQYF
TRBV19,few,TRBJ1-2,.,TGTGCCAGTAGTCTGACCGGGACTCCTTACACCTTC,CASSLTGTPYTF
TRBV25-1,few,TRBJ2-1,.,TGTGCCAGCAGTGAAATTGGCAATGAGCAGTTCTTC,CASSEIGNEQFF
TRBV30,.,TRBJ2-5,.,TGTGCCTTCTCCGGGACCCAAGAGACCCAGTACTTC,CAFSGTQETQYF
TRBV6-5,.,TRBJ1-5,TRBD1,TGTGCCAGCAGTACAGACAGGGGTCACAATCAGCCCCAGCATTTT,CASSTDRGHNQPQHF
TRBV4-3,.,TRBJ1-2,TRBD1,TGCGCCAGCAGCCAACGAACTGGGACAGACCACACCTTC,CASSQRTGTDHTF
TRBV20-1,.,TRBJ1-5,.,TGCAGTGCTTATCGAGGGGGGGATCAGCCCCAGCATTTT,CSAYRGGDQPQHF